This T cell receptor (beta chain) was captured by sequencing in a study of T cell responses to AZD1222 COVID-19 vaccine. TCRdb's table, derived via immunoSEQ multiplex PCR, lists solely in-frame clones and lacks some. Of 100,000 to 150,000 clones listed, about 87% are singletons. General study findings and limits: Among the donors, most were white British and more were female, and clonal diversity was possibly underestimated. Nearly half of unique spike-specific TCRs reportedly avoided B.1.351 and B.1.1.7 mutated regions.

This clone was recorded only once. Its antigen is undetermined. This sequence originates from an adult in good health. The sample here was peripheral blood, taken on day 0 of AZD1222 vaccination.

CDR3 sequence: CASSATGTGNSPLHF. CDR3 bases: TGTGCCAGCAGCGCTACCGGGACAGGGAATTCACCCCTCCACTTT. The chain is built from TRBV9 and TRBJ1-6, with 9 bases fitting TRBD1. CDR1 SGDLS and CDR2 YYNGEE come from the germline V gene. CDR3 length: 15 residues. V shed 3 bases and J 7 bases; nucleotides not matched to a gene: 5.